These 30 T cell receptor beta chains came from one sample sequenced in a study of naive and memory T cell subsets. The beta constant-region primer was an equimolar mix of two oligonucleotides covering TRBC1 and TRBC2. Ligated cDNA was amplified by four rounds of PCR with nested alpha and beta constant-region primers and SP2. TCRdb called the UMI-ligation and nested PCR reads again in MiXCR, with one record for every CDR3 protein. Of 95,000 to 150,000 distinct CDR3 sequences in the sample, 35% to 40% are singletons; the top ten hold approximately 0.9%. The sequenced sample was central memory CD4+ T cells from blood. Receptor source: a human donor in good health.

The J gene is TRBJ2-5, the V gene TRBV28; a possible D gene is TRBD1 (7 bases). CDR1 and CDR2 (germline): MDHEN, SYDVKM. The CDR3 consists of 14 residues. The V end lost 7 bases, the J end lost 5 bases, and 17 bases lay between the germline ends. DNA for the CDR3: TGTGCCAGCACCTTAGGAGGGGGCCGGGAGACCCAGTACTTC. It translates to CASTLGGGRETQYF.

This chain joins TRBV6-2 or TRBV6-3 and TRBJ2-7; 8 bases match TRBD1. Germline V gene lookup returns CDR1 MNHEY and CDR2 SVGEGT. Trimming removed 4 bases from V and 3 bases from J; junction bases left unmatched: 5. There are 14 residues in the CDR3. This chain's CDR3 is CASSLAGGLYEQYF. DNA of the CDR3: TGTGCCAGCAGTTTGGCAGGGGGCCTCTACGAGCAGTACTTC.

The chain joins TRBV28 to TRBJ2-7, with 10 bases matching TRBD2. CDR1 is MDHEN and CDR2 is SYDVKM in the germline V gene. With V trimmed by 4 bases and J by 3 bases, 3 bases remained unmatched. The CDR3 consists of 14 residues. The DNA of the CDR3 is TGTGCCAGCAGTTCACTAGCGGGAAACTACGAGCAGTACTTC. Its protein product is CASSSLAGNYEQYF.

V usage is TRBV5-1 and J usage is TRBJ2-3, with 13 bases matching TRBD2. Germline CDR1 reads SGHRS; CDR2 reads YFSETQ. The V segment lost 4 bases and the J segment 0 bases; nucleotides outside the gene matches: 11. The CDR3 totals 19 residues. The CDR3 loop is CASSPTPGLAGSSTDTQYF. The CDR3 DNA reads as TGCGCCAGCAGCCCGACACCGGGACTAGCGGGATCCAGCACAGATACGCAGTATTTT.

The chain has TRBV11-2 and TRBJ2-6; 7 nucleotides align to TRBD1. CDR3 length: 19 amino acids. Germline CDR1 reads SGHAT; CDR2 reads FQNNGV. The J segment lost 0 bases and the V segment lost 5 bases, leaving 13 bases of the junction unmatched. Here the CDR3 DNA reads TGTGCCAGCAGCCTTAATTTCGGGACAGAGAGCTCTGGGGCCAACGTCCTGACTTTC. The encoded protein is CASSLNFGTESSGANVLTF. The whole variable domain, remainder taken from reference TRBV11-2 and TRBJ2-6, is EAGVAQSPRYKIIEKRQSVAFWCNPISGHATLYWYQQILGQGPKLLIQFQNNGVVDDSQLPKDRFSAERLKGVDSTLKIQPAKLEDSAVYLCASSLNFGTESSGANVLTFGAGSRLTVL.

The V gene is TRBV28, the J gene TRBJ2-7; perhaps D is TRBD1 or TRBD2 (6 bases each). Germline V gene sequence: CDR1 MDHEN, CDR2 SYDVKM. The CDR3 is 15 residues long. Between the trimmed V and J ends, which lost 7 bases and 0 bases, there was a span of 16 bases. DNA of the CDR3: TGTGCCAGCAACCTACCGGGGGCCGACTCCTACGAGCAGTACTTC. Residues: CASNLPGADSYEQYF.

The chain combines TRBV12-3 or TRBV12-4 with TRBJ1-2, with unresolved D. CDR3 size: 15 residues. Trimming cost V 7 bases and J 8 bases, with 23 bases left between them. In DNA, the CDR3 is TGTGCCAGCACGTCGACCGGGTGGGGAGGTCTAGGCTACACCTTC. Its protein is CASTSTGWGGLGYTF.

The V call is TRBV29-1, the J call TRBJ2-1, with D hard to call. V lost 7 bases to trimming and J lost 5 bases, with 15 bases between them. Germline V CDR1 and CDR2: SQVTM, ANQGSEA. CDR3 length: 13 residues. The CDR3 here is CSAKASYDNEQFF. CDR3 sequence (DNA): TGCAGCGCCAAAGCCAGTTATGACAATGAGCAGTTCTTC.

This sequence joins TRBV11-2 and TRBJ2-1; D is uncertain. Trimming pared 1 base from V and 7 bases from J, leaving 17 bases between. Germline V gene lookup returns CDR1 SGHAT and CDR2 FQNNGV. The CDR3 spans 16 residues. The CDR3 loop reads CASSLGSYISKNEQFF. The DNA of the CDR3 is TGTGCCAGCAGCTTAGGGTCCTATATCTCTAAGAATGAGCAGTTCTTC.

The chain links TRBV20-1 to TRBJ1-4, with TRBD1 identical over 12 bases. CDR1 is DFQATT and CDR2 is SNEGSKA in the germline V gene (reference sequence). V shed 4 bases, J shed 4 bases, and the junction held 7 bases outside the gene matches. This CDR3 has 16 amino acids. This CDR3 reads CSAIGTGGWGNEKLFF. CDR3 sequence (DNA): TGCAGTGCTATAGGGACAGGGGGCTGGGGTAATGAAAAACTGTTTTTT.

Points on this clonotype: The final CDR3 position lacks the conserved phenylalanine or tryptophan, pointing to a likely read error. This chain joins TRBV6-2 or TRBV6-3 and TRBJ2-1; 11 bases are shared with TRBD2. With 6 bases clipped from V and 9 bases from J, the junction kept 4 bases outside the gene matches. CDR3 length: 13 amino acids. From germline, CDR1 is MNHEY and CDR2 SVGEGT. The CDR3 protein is CASRTSGNSEQFS. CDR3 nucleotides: TGTGCCAGCAGGACTAGCGGGAACAGTGAGCAGTTCTCC.

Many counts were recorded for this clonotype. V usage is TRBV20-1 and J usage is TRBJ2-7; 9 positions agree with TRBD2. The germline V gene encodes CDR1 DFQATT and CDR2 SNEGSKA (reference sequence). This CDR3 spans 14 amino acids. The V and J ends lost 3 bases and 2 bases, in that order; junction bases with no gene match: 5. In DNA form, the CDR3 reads TGCAGTGCTAGCGTGGCTAGCGGGGCCTACGAGCAGTACTTC. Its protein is CSASVASGAYEQYF.

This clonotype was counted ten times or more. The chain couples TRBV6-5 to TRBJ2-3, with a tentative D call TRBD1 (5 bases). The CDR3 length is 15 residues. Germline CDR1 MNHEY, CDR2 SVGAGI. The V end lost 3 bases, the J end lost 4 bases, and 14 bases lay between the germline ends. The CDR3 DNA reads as TGTGCCAGCAGTTATGGGCAGGGATGGTCAGATACGCAGTATTTT. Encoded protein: CASSYGQGWSDTQYF.

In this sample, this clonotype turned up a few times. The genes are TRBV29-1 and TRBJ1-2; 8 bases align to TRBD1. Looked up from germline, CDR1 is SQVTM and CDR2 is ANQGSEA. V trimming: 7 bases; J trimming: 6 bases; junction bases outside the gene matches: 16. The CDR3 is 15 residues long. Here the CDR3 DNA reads TGCAGCGCGGATCCCCGGGACAGGTTTACCCATGGCTACACCTTC. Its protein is CSADPRDRFTHGYTF.

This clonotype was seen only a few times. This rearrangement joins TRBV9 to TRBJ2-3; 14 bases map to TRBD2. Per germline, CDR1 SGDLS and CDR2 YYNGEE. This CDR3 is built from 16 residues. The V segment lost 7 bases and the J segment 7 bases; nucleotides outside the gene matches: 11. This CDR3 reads CASSPVGTSGSNTQYF. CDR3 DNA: TGTGCCAGCTCACCAGTCGGGACTAGCGGGAGTAATACGCAGTATTTT.

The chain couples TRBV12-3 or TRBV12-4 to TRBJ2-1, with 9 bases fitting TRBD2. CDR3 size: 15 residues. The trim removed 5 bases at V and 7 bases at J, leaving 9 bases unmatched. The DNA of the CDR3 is TGTGCCAGCAGTGCTAGCGGGACTGGTAAGAATGAGCAGTTCTTC. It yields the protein CASSASGTGKNEQFF.

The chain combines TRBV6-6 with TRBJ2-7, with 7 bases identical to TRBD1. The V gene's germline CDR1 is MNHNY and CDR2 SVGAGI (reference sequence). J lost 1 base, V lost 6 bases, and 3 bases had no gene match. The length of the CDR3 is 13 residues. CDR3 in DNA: TGTGCCAGCAGGACAGGGATGTCCTACGAGCAGTACTTC. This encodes CASRTGMSYEQYF.

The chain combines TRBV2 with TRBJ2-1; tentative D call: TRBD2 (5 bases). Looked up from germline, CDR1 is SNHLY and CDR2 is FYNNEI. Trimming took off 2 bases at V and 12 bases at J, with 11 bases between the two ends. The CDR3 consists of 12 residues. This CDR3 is CASSETGAVQFF. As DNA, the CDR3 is TGTGCCAGCAGTGAAACTGGAGCGGTGCAGTTCTTC. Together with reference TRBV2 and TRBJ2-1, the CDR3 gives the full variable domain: EPEVTQTPSHQVTQMGQEVILRCVPISNHLYFYWYRQILGQKVEFLVSFYNNEISEKSEIFDDQFSVERPDGSNFTLKIRSTKLEDSAMYFCASSETGAVQFFGPGTRLTVL.

The CDR3 region has the DNA TGTGCCAGCAGCCGAAGCGGGAGTTGGAATGAGCAGTTCTTC. Translating gives CASSRSGSWNEQFF. The chain recombines TRBV3-1 with TRBJ2-1; TRBD2 agrees at 8 bases. The CDR3 runs 14 residues. Germline trimming cut 4 bases from V and 7 bases from J; bases unmatched to any gene: 6. Germline values: CDR1 LGHDT, CDR2 YNNKEL (reference sequence).

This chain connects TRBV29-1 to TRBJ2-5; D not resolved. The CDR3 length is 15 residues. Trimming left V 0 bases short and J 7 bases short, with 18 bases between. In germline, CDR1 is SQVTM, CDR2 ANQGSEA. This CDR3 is CSVEDWSRTQATQYF. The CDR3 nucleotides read TGCAGCGTTGAAGATTGGAGTAGGACCCAGGCGACCCAGTACTTC.

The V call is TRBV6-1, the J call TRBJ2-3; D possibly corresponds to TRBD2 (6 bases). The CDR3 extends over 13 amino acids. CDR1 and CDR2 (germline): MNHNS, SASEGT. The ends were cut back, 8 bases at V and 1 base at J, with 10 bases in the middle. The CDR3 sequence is CASERARTDTQYF. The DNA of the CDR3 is TGTGCCAGCGAGCGGGCCCGCACAGATACGCAGTATTTT.

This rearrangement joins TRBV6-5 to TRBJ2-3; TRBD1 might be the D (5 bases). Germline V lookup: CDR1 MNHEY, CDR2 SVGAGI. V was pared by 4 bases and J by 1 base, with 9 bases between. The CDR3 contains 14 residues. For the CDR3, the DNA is TGTGCCAGCAGTTTAGGGGTCGGCACAGATACGCAGTATTTT. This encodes CASSLGVGTDTQYF.

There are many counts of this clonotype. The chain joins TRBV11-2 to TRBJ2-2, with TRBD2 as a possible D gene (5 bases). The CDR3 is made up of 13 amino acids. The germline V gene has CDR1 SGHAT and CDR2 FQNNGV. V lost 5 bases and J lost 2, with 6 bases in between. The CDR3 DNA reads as TGTGCCAGCAGCAGGACTAACACCGGGGAGCTGTTTTTT. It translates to CASSRTNTGELFF.

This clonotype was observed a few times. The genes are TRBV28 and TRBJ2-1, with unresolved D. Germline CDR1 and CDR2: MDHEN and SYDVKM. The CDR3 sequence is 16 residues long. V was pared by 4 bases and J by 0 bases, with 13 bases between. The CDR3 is CASSSSTASSYNEQFF. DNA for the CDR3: TGTGCCAGCAGTTCATCCACAGCAAGCTCCTACAATGAGCAGTTCTTC.

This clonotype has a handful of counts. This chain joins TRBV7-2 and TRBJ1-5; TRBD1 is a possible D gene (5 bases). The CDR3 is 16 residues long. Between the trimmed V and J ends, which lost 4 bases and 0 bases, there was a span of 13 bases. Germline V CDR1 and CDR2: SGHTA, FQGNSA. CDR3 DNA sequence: TGTGCCAGCAGCTCCCAGGGCAGCTTTAGCAATCAGCCCCAGCATTTT. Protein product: CASSSQGSFSNQPQHF.

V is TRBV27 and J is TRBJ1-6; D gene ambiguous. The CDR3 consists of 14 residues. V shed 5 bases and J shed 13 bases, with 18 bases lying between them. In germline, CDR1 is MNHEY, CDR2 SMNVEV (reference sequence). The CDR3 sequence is CASSARQALTPLHF. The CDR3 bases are TGTGCCAGCAGTGCGAGGCAGGCCCTTACTCCCCTCCACTTT.

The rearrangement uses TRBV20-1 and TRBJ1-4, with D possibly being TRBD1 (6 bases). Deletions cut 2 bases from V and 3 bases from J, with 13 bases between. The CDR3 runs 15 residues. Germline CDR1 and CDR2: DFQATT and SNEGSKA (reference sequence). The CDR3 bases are TGCAGTGCTAGAAAACAGGGTATTTCTAATGAAAAACTGTTTTTT. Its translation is CSARKQGISNEKLFF.

The CDR3 reads CASSQDGNSNQPQHF. CDR3 sequence (DNA): TGCGCCAGCAGCCAAGATGGGAACAGCAATCAGCCCCAGCATTTT. The chain employs TRBV4-1 and TRBJ1-5, with D uncertain. Looked up from germline, CDR1 is MGHRA and CDR2 is YSYEKL. V lost 0 bases and J 1 base, leaving 7 bases between the germline ends. There are 15 residues in the CDR3.

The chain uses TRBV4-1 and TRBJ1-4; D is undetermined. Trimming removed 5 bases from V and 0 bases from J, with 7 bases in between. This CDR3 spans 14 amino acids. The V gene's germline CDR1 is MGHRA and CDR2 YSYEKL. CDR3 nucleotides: TGCGCCAGCAGCAAACAAGCAACTAATGAAAAACTGTTTTTT. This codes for CASSKQATNEKLFF.

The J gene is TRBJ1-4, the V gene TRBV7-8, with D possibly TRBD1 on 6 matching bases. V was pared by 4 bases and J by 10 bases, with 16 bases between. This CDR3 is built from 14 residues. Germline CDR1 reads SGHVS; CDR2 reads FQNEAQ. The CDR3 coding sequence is TGTGCCAGCAGCTCGAGACAGGCCTCGTCAAAACTGTTTTTT. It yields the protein CASSSRQASSKLFF. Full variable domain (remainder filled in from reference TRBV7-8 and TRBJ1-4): GAGVSQSPRYKVAKRGQDVALRCDPISGHVSLFWYQQALGQGPEFLTYFQNEAQLDKSGLPSDRFFAERPEGSVSTLKIQRTQQEDSAVYLCASSSRQASSKLFFGSGTQLSVL.